Presented here are 8 T cell receptor beta chains from one specimen sequenced in a study of blood T cell repertoires in COVID-19. Produced via immunoSEQ multiplex PCR; TCRdb's table is partial and in-frame only. This table has 130,000 to 150,000 clones, roughly 89% appearing once. The sequencing input was peripheral blood. These receptors all come from a human donor in a cohort sampled during active COVID-19.

The sample holds one count of this clone. CDR3 sequence: CSAPRGYGYTF. The CDR3 coding sequence is TGCAGTGCTCCGCGCGGCTATGGCTACACCTTC. The chain has TRBV20-1 and TRBJ1-2; D call uncertain. The V end was cut by 5 bases, the J end by 4 bases, with 8 bases between. The germline CDR1 and CDR2 sequences are DFQATT and SNEGSKA (reference sequence). The length of the CDR3 is 11 residues.

This sequence joins TRBV10-1 and TRBJ1-1; 12 nucleotides match TRBD1. The germline V gene encodes CDR1 WNHNN and CDR2 SYGVQD (reference sequence). CDR3 length: 17 residues. V was clipped by 8 bases and J by 1 base; unmatched bases: 11. CDR3 amino acids: CASLTGDRGQGNTEAFF. The CDR3 DNA is TGCGCCAGCCTTACAGGGGACAGGGGGCAAGGGAACACTGAAGCTTTCTTT.

V gene TRBV2 combines with J gene TRBJ1-6; 8 bases map to TRBD1. Germline CDR1 and CDR2: SNHLY and FYNNEI. V shed 7 bases and J 5 bases; nucleotides not matched to a gene: 10. The CDR3 runs to 16 residues. For the CDR3, the DNA is TGTGCCAGCATCTCTGACAGGGGAAACGATAATTCACCCCTCCACTTT. It codes for CASISDRGNDNSPLHF.

The gene calls are TRBV27 and TRBJ2-1, with a tentative D call TRBD1 (6 bases). V was pared by 5 bases and J by 7 bases, with 15 bases between. The CDR3 runs 14 residues. The germline CDR1 and CDR2 sequences are MNHEY and SMNVEV (reference sequence). CDR3 DNA: TGTGCCAGCAGTCCCCAACCAGGGGTAAATGAGCAGTTCTTC. Translation: CASSPQPGVNEQFF.

This chain connects TRBV6-4 to TRBJ2-3, with D possibly TRBD2 on 6 matching bases. This CDR3 contains 14 residues. Germline V lookup: CDR1 MRHNA, CDR2 SNTAGT. Trimming took 3 bases from V and 3 from J, leaving 10 bases between them. The CDR3 sequence: CASSEIGGTDTQYF. The CDR3 region has the DNA TGTGCCAGCAGTGAAATTGGGGGGACAGATACGCAGTATTTT.

V and J are TRBV10-3 and TRBJ2-7, with TRBD1 matching 8 bases. The CDR3 extends over 13 amino acids. The germline V gene has CDR1 ENHRY and CDR2 SYGVKD. The trim removed 6 bases at V and 3 bases at J, leaving 4 bases unmatched. CDR3 sequence: CAISRDRNYEQYF. CDR3 coding DNA: TGTGCCATCAGCCGGGACAGGAACTACGAGCAGTACTTC.

The chain is built from TRBV5-6 and TRBJ1-5; 10 bases agree with TRBD1. Looked up from germline, CDR1 is SGHDT and CDR2 is YYEEEE. CDR3 length: 16 amino acids. The trim removed 5 bases at V and 3 bases at J, leaving 8 bases unmatched. CDR3 protein: CASREPGQGHNQPQHF. For the CDR3, the DNA is TGTGCCAGCAGAGAGCCGGGACAGGGGCACAATCAGCCCCAGCATTTT.

The chain couples TRBV6-1 to TRBJ1-5; D call uncertain. The germline V gene has CDR1 MNHNS and CDR2 SASEGT. Between the trimmed V and J ends, which lost 0 bases and 3 bases, there was a span of 9 bases. CDR3 length: 15 amino acids. CDR3 in amino acids: CASSEARRVNQPQHF. CDR3 DNA sequence: TGTGCCAGCAGTGAAGCGAGGAGGGTCAATCAGCCCCAGCATTTT.